This record concerns one T cell receptor (beta chain) sequence. V lost 6 bases and J 4 bases, leaving 10 bases between the germline ends. The CDR3 spans 11 residues. Germline CDR1 DFQATT, CDR2 SNEGSKA (reference sequence). The entry originates in a study of tumor-infiltrating lymphocytes in localized non-small cell lung cancer. Some clones are missing from TCRdb's copy, which holds only in-frame ones; the method was immunoSEQ multiplex PCR. The profile covers some 17,000 clones, with less than 85% appearing a single time and approximately 6.4% taken by the ten largest. V gene TRBV20-1 combines with J gene TRBJ2-7; D gene unclear. The origin of this receptor is a human donor with non-small cell lung cancer. Material: lung tumor tissue. CDR3 sequence: CSAPGVYEQYF. CDR3 DNA sequence: TGCAGTGCCCCAGGAGTTTACGAGCAGTACTTC.